This T cell receptor (beta chain) appears in the sequencing data of a study of hypomethylating agent response in myelodysplastic syndrome listed by TCRdb under 2021. Study-level background: The hypomethylating agents azacitidine (about 70% of the 11) or decitabine (3 of 11) were used to treat the patients. The cohort was composed of several male and a couple of female myelodysplastic syndrome patients. A mean patient age of about 76 +/- 6.4 years was recorded, and a diploid cytogenetic profile was observed most commonly. The most frequent mutation was TET2, found in about 50% of the 11 patients. Roughly 6 patients had a response of complete response or hematologic improvement, and a few patients did not respond. Response was defined as complete response or hematologic improvement, and patients meeting neither criterion were classed as non-responders. What the authors observed across the whole study: Novel clonotypes emerged more often in responders, while non-responders showed more contracted clonotypes after treatment. Because the healthy control donors and the MDS patients were not matched by age, the comparison between MDS and healthy samples could have been affected. Only about a dozen patients were analyzed, making the cohort small. After hypomethylating agent treatment, no significant change in richness, rarefaction diversity or clonality was seen, either across all patients or within response groups. The shared GLIPH2 clusters might recognize novel MDS antigens, but this possibility was not confirmed and requires experimental validation.

Details on this clone: What antigen it recognizes has not been identified. No base qualities exist here, and no much larger clone lies one base off it.

The library was generated by the immunoSEQ multiplex PCR assay. Survey resolution was applied, with two replicates of approximately 200 ng each being run for a total of around 400 ng of DNA per sample. Rearranged TCRB sequences in genomic DNA were detected with the hsTCRB kit using multiplex PCR primers targeting V and J genes. In the first PCR, the CDR3 region was amplified for 25 to 35 cycles with the QIAGEN Multiplex PCR Kit. Sample barcodes and Illumina adapters were added to each replicate in an approximately 8-cycle second PCR. Pooled libraries were quantified using a QuantStudio 6 and the KAPA library quantification kit. About 15 pM of pooled libraries was sequenced on an Illumina MiSeq using 156-cycle single-end reads and a 15-cycle index read. The original methods were these. VDJdb annotation flagged approximately 1.8% of 168,753 unique clonotypes as previously reported viral-epitope-specific. Raw reads were processed into normalized, annotated TCRB repertoires with the immunoSEQ Data Assistant and immunoSEQ Analyzer. BioAnalyzer and version 0.6.5 of the immunarch R package were the tools used for clonotype analysis. Before richness was estimated, every repertoire was downsampled to match the clone count of the smallest repertoire. Clonotypes were classified as expanded, contracted or novel by Fisher's exact tests, with novel defined as zero frequency before treatment. Significantly changed CDR3 beta sequences were clustered with GLIPH2 at simulation_depth=1000 and kmer_min_depth=3, and CDR3s shorter than five residues were left out. TCRdb provides this immuneACCESS table in a form limited to in-frame rearrangements. Some clones are lacking; in checked studies, under half of them reflect an unresolved V gene, and why the rest are absent is not known. V and J calls and clone size are as listed in that table; D and trimming were resolved from the DNA. The sample includes some 4,500 clones, with approximately 82% observed a single time. About 30% of the sample is taken by the ten largest.

Bulk bone marrow was analyzed without sorting T-cell subsets. TCR beta CDR3 regions were immunosequenced from bone marrow of fewer than twelve myelodysplastic syndrome patients before and after hypomethylating agent therapy. To track the repertoire longitudinally, every patient provided one baseline bone marrow along with two to three bone marrows taken at different post-treatment timepoints. Whole bone marrow served as the source for genomic DNA extraction, with DNA quality checked using TapeStation, NanoDrop OneC and PicoGreen assays. Trimming costs V 6 bases and J 0 bases, and their ends lie 9 bases apart. The CDR3 spans 14 residues, from the cysteine through the phenylalanine. CDR3 DNA is the only sequence kept; it has 42 bases, read in frame from the first base. The germline V gene yields MNHEY for CDR1 and SVGAGI for CDR2.

Source: bone marrow, taken before or after starting hypomethylating agent treatment for myelodysplastic syndrome (not recorded which). The receptor's source is a human donor with myelodysplastic syndrome. The chain is encoded by TRBV6-5 joined to TRBJ1-3; perhaps TRBD1 is the D gene, with 6 bases matching. The base sequence is TGTGCCAGCAGACCAGGGGTCTCTGGAAACACCATATATTTT. This translates into CASRPGVSGNTIYF.